A selection of T cell receptor beta chains follows, all from one sample in a study of blood T cell repertoires in COVID-19. Using immunoSEQ multiplex PCR, the repertoire was profiled, and TCRdb retains in-frame clones only, with some absent. The sample has about 210,000 clones, just over 85% seen once. The specimen was peripheral blood. The origin of the receptors is a man younger than 35 with active or convalescent COVID-19. CDR3s include the opening cysteine and the closing phenylalanine or tryptophan. D genes are given only for firm matches. The listing skips clone size in some rows; elsewhere it reads once, few, many or a size class.

TRBJ2-1,-,TRBD1,TRBV11-3,CASSPIGTGNNEQFF,TGTGCCAGCAGCCCGATCGGGACAGGGAACAATGAGCAGTTCTTC
TRBJ1-6,-,-,TRBV9,CASSARQANSPLHF,TGTGCCAGCAGCGCGCGACAGGCCAATTCACCCCTCCACTTT
TRBJ2-6,-,TRBD1,TRBV5-6,CASSFRGTGANVLTF,TGTGCCAGCAGCTTCAGGGGGACGGGGGCCAACGTCCTGACTTTC
TRBJ2-7,-,TRBD1,TRBV6-5,CASSRDRGYEQYF,TGTGCCAGCAGCCGGGACAGGGGGTACGAGCAGTACTTC
TRBJ2-3,-,-,TRBV9,CASSVGPISTDTQYF,TGTGCCAGCAGCGTAGGCCCTATCAGCACAGATACGCAGTATTTT
TRBJ1-5,-,-,TRBV4-1,CASSQEWAGSQPQHF,TGCGCCAGCAGCCAAGAGTGGGCGGGGAGCCAGCCCCAGCATTTT
TRBJ2-3,-,TRBD2,TRBV5-1,CASKGGGSGGTDTQYF,TGCGCCAGCAAGGGAGGAGGGAGCGGGGGCACAGATACGCAGTATTTT
TRBJ2-6,-,-,TRBV27,CASSTARANVLTF,TGTGCCAGCAGTACTGCTAGGGCCAACGTCCTGACTTTC
TRBJ2-5,-,-,TRBV4-1,CASSQEPSSGLVETQYF,TGCGCCAGCAGCCAAGAACCCTCTTCAGGCCTCGTGGAGACCCAGTACTTC
TRBJ2-3,-,-,TRBV30,CAWTAGHTDTQYF,TGTGCCTGGACGGCAGGACATACAGATACGCAGTATTTT
TRBJ2-1,-,-,TRBV12-3/TRBV12-4,CASSPQGNEQFF,TGTGCCAGCAGTCCCCAGGGGAATGAGCAGTTCTTC
TRBJ2-5,-,-,TRBV30,CAWRSEETQYF,TGTGCCTGGAGGAGCGAAGAGACCCAGTACTTC
TRBJ2-7,once,-,TRBV11-2,CASSFGTYEQYF,TGTGCCAGCAGCTTCGGTACTTACGAGCAGTACTTC
TRBJ1-2,-,TRBD1,TRBV27,CASSLGTGYGYTF,TGTGCCAGCAGTTTAGGGACAGGGTATGGCTACACCTTC
TRBJ1-2,-,-,TRBV9,CASSVGSGNYGYTF,TGTGCCAGCAGCGTAGGGAGCGGGAACTATGGCTACACCTTC
TRBJ2-1,-,-,TRBV6-6,CASSTTTDSSYNEQFF,TGTGCCAGCAGTACGACAACGGACTCCTCCTACAATGAGCAGTTCTTC
TRBJ1-1,-,-,TRBV30,CAWSRQRPGTFLNTEAFF,TGTGCCTGGAGTCGACAGCGTCCCGGGACATTCCTGAACACTGAAGCTTTCTTT
TRBJ2-1,-,-,TRBV29-1,CSVEVPGFGNEQFF,TGCAGCGTTGAAGTTCCAGGGTTCGGCAATGAGCAGTTCTTC
TRBJ1-5,-,-,TRBV7-7,CASSPGTGPNQPQHF,TGTGCCAGCAGCCCAGGTACAGGGCCGAATCAGCCCCAGCATTTT
TRBJ2-6,-,-,TRBV9,CASSAPRVAGANVLTF,TGTGCCAGCAGCGCCCCTCGGGTCGCGGGGGCCAACGTCCTGACTTTC
TRBJ1-5,-,-,TRBV14,CASSQKIKGEGSNQPQHF,TGTGCCAGCAGCCAAAAGATCAAAGGAGAGGGAAGCAATCAGCCCCAGCATTTT
TRBJ1-2,-,-,TRBV25-1,CASSDYLDSNYGYTF,TGTGCCAGCAGTGACTACCTGGACAGTAACTATGGCTACACCTTC
TRBJ1-5,-,TRBD1,TRBV30,CAFRDRGTSNQPQHF,TGTGCCTTCCGGGACAGGGGAACAAGCAATCAGCCCCAGCATTTT
TRBJ2-1,once,-,TRBV12-3/TRBV12-4,CASSLLDVNEQFF,TGTGCCAGCAGTTTACTAGACGTCAATGAGCAGTTCTTC
TRBJ2-7,-,TRBD2,TRBV4-3,CASSQDPSGRSYEQYF,TGCGCCAGCAGCCAAGACCCTAGCGGGAGGTCCTACGAGCAGTACTTC
TRBJ2-2,-,TRBD1,TRBV19,CASSIDDRVGTGELFF,TGTGCCAGTAGTATAGATGACAGGGTGGGCACCGGGGAGCTGTTTTTT
TRBJ2-4,-,TRBD2,TRBV7-9,CASSEAGRGIQYF,TGTGCCAGCAGTGAAGCGGGGCGGGGCATTCAGTACTTC
TRBJ2-1,once,TRBD2,TRBV19,CASSTRDYQQFF,TGTGCCAGTAGTACTCGGGACTATCAGCAGTTCTTC
TRBJ1-2,-,TRBD1,TRBV28,CASSIMTGDYGYTF,TGTGCCAGCAGTATAATGACAGGGGACTATGGCTACACCTTC
TRBJ2-2,once,-,TRBV6-5,CASSSLETLTPGELFF,TGTGCCAGCAGTTCTCTAGAAACCCTGACCCCCGGGGAGCTGTTTTTT
TRBJ1-3,few,-,TRBV14,CASSQPRLLGNTIYF,TGTGCCAGCAGCCAACCCCGACTCCTCGGAAACACCATATATTTT
TRBJ1-1,few,-,TRBV6-5,CASSYSIGGRTEAFF,TGTGCCAGCAGTTACTCGATAGGAGGGAGAACTGAAGCTTTCTTT
TRBJ2-7,-,-,TRBV28,CASSQAQGYEQYF,TGTGCCAGCAGTCAGGCCCAGGGCTACGAGCAGTACTTC
TRBJ1-1,many,TRBD1,TRBV6-4,CASRGDSGFMNTEAFF,TGTGCCAGCAGAGGGGACAGCGGATTCATGAACACTGAAGCTTTCTTT
TRBJ2-7,-,-,TRBV19,CASSIVWGRDYEQYF,TGTGCCAGTAGTATAGTTTGGGGCAGGGACTACGAGCAGTACTTC
TRBJ1-2,-,-,TRBV11-2,CASSLSDRPNYGYTF,TGTGCCAGCAGCTTATCCGACAGGCCTAACTATGGCTACACCTTC
TRBJ1-5,-,TRBD1,TRBV27,CASRLTGGPQPQHF,TGTGCCAGCAGGCTAACAGGGGGCCCTCAGCCCCAGCATTTT
TRBJ2-7,-,-,TRBV19,CASSSGTGQYF,TGTGCCAGTAGTTCAGGCACCGGGCAGTACTTC
TRBJ1-4,once,-,TRBV27,CASSLSTGSNEKLFF,TGTGCCAGCAGTTTATCTACAGGGTCTAATGAAAAACTGTTTTTT
TRBJ2-3,-,-,TRBV11-3,CASSLAGEGTQYF,TGTGCCAGCAGCTTAGCAGGGGAGGGTACGCAGTATTTT
TRBJ1-2,once,TRBD1,TRBV15,CATSLDRGFGGYTF,TGTGCCACCAGTCTAGACAGGGGCTTTGGTGGCTACACCTTC
TRBJ2-1,-,TRBD2,TRBV11-2,CASSLELAGGLDEQFF,TGTGCCAGCAGCTTAGAACTAGCGGGAGGGTTAGATGAGCAGTTCTTC
TRBJ2-5,-,TRBD1,TRBV5-4,CASSLAGQGAGETQYF,TGTGCCAGCAGCTTGGCGGGACAGGGGGCCGGTGAGACCCAGTACTTC
TRBJ2-1,-,-,TRBV28,CASRTSDRQQFF,TGTGCCAGCAGAACAAGTGACAGGCAGCAGTTCTTC
TRBJ1-2,-,-,TRBV7-8,CASSSMGGPNLYGYTF,TGTGCCAGCAGCTCCATGGGGGGACCCAACCTCTATGGCTACACCTTC
TRBJ1-2,-,-,TRBV11-2,CASSLDPNYGYTF,TGTGCCAGCAGCTTAGACCCGAACTATGGCTACACCTTC
TRBJ1-3,-,-,TRBV5-5,CASSLANRVNTIYF,TGTGCCAGCAGCTTGGCCAACAGGGTAAACACCATATATTTT
TRBJ1-2,-,-,TRBV3-1/TRBV3-2,CASSRKDGIHGYTF,TGTGCCAGCAGCCGCAAGGACGGGATCCATGGCTACACCTTC
TRBJ1-4,few,-,TRBV7-8,CASSAGRLAEKLFF,TGTGCCAGCAGCGCGGGGAGGTTGGCTGAAAAACTGTTTTTT
TRBJ1-3,once,TRBD1,TRBV28,CASSSGGRSGNTIYF,TGTGCCAGCAGCTCAGGGGGGAGATCTGGAAACACCATATATTTT
TRBJ1-4,-,-,TRBV5-5,CASSLEQGRGEKLFF,TGTGCCAGCAGCTTGGAACAGGGTCGAGGTGAAAAACTGTTTTTT